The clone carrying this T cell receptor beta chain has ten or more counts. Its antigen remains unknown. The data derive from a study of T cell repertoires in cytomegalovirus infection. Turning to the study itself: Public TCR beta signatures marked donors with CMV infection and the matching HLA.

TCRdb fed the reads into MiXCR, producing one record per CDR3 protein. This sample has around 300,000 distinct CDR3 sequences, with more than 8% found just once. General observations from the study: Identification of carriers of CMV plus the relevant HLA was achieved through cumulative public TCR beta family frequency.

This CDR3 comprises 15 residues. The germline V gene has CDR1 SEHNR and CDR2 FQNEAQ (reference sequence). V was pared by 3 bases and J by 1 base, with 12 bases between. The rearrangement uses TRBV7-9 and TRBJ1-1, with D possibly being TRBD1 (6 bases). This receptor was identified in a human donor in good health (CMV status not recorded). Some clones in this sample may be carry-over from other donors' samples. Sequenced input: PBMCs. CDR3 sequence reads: CASSLGDRPNTEAFF. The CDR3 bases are TGTGCCAGCAGCTTGGGAGACAGGCCGAACACTGAAGCTTTCTTT.